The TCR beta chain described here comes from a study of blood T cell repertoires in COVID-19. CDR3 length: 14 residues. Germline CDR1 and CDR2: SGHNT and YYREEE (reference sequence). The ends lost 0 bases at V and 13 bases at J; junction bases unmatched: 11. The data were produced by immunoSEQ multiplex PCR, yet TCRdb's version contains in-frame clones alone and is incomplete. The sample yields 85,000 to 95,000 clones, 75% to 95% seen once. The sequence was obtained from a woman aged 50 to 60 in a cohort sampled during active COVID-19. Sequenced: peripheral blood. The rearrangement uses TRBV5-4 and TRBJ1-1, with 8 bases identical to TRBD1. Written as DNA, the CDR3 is TGTGCCAGCAGCTTGGCTCGCGGGACAGGTATTCTTTTCTTT. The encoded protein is CASSLARGTGILFF.